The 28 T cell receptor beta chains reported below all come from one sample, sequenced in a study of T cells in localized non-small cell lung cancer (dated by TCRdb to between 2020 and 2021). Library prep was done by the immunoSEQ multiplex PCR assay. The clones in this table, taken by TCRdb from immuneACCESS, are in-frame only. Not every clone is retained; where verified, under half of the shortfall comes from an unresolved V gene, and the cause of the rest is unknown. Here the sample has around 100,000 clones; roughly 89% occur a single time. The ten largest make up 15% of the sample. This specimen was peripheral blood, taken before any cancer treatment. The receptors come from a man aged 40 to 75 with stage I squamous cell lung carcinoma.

CDR3 in DNA: TGTGCCAGCAGCTCCACAACAGATACGCAGTATTTT. Its translation: CASSSTTDTQYF. This chain uses TRBV5-4 with TRBJ2-3; the D is unclear. Trimming left V 3 bases short and J 3 bases short, with 5 bases between. The CDR3 contains 12 residues. Germline V CDR1 and CDR2: SGHNT, YYREEE (reference sequence).

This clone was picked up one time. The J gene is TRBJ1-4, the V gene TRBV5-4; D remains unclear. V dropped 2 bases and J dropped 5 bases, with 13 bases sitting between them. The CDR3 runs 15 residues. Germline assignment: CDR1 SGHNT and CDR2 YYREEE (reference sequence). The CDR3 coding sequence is TGTGCCAGCAGCTTCGGCACAGCCAAGAATGAAAAACTGTTTTTT. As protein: CASSFGTAKNEKLFF.

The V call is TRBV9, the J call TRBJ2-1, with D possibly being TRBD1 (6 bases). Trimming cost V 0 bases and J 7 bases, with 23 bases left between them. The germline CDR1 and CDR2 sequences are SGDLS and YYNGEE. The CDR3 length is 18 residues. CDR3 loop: CASSVELPPGRGGNEQFF. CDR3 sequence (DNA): TGTGCCAGCAGCGTAGAGCTTCCTCCCGGACGAGGGGGTAATGAGCAGTTCTTC.

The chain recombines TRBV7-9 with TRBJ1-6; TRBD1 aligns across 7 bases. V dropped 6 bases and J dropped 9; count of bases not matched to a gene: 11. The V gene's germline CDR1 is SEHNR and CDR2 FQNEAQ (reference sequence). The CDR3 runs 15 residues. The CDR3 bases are TGTGCCAGCAGTTTCCCCGGGACAGCAATTTCACCCCTCCACTTT. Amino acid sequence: CASSFPGTAISPLHF.

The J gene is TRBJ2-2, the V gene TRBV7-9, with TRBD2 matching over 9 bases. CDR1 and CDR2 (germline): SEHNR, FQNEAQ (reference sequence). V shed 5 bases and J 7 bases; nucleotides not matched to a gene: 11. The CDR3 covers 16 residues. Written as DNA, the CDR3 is TGTGCCAGCAGCCCCCAAGCGGGGGGATTCGGCGGGGAGCTGTTTTTT. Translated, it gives CASSPQAGGFGGELFF.

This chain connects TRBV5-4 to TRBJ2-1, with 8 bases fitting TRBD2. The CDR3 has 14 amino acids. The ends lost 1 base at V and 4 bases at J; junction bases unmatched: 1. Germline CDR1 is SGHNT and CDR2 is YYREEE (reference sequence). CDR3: CASSLTGGYNEQFF. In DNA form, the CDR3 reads TGTGCCAGCAGCTTGACGGGGGGGTACAATGAGCAGTTCTTC.

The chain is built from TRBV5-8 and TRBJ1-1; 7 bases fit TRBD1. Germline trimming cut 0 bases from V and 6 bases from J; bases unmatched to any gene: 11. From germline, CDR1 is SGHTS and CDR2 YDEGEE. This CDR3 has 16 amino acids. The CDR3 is CASSLEIRGRGAEAFF. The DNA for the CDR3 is TGTGCCAGCAGCTTGGAGATCAGGGGGAGGGGGGCTGAAGCTTTCTTT.

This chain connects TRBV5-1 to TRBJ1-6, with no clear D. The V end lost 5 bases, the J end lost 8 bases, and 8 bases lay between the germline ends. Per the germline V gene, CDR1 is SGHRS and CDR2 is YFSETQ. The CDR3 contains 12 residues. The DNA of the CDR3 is TGCGCCAGCAGTCCGGATTATTCACCCCTCCACTTT. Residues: CASSPDYSPLHF.

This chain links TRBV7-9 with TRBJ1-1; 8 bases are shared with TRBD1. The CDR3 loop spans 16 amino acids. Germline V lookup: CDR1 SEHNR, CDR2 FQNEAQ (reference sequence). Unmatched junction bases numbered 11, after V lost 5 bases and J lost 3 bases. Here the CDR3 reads CASSPLRDRGDTEAFF. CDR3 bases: TGTGCCAGCAGCCCCCTCCGCGACAGGGGAGACACTGAAGCTTTCTTT. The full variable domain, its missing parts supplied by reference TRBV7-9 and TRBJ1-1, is DTGVSQNPRHKITKRGQNVTFRCDPISEHNRLYWYRQTLGQGPEFLTYFQNEAQLEKSRLLSDRFSAERPKGSFSTLEIQRTEQGDSAMYLCASSPLRDRGDTEAFFGQGTRLTVV.

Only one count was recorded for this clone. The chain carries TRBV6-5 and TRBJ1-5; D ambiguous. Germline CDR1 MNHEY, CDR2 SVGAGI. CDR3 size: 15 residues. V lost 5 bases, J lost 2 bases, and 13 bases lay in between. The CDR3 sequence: CASSQGPSGNQPQHF. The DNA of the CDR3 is TGTGCCAGCAGTCAAGGACCCTCGGGCAATCAGCCCCAGCATTTT.

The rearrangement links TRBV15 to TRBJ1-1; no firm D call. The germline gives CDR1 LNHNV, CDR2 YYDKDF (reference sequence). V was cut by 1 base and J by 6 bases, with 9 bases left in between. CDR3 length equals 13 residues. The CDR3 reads CATSRVVGSEAFF. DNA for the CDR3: TGTGCCACCAGCAGAGTGGTGGGCTCTGAAGCTTTCTTT. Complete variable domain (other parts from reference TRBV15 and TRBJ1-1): DAMVIQNPRYQVTQFGKPVTLSCSQTLNHNVMYWYQQKSSQAPKLLFHYYDKDFNNEADTPDNFQSRRPNTSFCFLDIRSPGLGDTAMYLCATSRVVGSEAFFGQGTRLTVV.

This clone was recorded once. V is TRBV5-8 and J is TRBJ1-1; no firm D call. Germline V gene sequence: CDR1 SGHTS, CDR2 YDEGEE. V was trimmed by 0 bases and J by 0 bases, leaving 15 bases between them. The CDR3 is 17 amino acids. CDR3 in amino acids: CASSLGVLALMNTEAFF. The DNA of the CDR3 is TGTGCCAGCAGCTTGGGGGTCCTGGCATTAATGAACACTGAAGCTTTCTTT.

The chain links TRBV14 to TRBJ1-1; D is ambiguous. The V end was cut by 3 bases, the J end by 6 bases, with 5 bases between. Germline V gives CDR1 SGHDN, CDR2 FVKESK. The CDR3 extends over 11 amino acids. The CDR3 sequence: CASSQGAEAFF. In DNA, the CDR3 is TGTGCCAGCAGCCAGGGCGCTGAAGCTTTCTTT.

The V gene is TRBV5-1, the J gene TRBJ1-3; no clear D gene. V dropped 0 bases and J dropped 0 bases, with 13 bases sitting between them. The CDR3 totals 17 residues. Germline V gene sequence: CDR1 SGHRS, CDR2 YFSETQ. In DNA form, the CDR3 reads TGCGCCAGCAGCTTGGGCGGTCTCCGGGGCTCTGGAAACACCATATATTTT. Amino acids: CASSLGGLRGSGNTIYF.

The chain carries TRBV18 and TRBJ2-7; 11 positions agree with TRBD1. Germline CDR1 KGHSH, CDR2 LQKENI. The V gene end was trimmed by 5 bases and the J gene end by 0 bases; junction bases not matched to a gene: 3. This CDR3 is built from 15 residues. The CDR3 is CASSSGQGGSYEQYF. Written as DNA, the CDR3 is TGTGCCAGCTCATCGGGACAGGGGGGCTCCTACGAGCAGTACTTC.

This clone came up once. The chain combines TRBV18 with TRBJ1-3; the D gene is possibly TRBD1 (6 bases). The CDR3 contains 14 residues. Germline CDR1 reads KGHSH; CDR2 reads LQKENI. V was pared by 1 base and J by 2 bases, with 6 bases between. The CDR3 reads CASSPQGAGNTIYF. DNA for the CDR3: TGTGCCAGCTCACCACAGGGGGCTGGAAACACCATATATTTT.

The CDR3 sequence: CASSLVAGANYGYTF. CDR3 nucleotides: TGTGCCAGCAGCTTGGTTGCAGGGGCCAACTATGGCTACACCTTC. The chain carries TRBV5-5 and TRBJ1-2, with a tentative D call TRBD1 (6 bases). V was pared by 0 bases and J by 2 bases, with 11 bases between. In germline, CDR1 is SGHKS, CDR2 YYEKEE (reference sequence). The CDR3 loop spans 15 amino acids.

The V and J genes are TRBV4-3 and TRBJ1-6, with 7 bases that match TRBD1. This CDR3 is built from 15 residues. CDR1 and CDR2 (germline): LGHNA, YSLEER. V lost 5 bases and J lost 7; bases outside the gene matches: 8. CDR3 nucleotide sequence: TGCGCCAGCAGCTCTTCCGTACAGGGGAATTCACCCCTCCACTTT. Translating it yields CASSSSVQGNSPLHF.

CDR3 nucleotides: TGTGCCAGCAGCCCGTACGAAGGGACTGAAGCTTTCTTT. This codes for CASSPYEGTEAFF. J is TRBJ1-1 and V is TRBV11-3; D remains unclear. V lost 5 bases to trimming and J lost 5 bases, with 12 bases between them. This CDR3 has 13 residues. Germline V gene lookup returns CDR1 SGHNT and CDR2 YENEEA.

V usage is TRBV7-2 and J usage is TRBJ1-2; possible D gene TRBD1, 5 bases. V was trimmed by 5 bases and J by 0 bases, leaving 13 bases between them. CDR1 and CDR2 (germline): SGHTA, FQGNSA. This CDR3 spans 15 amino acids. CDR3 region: CASSPGTEANYGYTF. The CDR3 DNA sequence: TGTGCCAGCAGCCCTGGGACGGAAGCTAACTATGGCTACACCTTC. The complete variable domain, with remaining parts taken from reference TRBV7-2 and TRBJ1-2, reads GAGVSQSPSNKVTEKGKDVELRCDPISGHTALYWYRQSLGQGLEFLIYFQGNSAPDKSGLPSDRFSAERTGGSVSTLTIQRTQQEDSAVYLCASSPGTEANYGYTFGSGTRLTVV.

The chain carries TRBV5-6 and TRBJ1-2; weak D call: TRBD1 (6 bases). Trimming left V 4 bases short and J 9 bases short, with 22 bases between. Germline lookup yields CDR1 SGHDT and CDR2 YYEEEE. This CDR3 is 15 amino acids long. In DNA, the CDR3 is TGTGCCAGCAGCCTTCAAGGAGGGGGGTATATTAGCTACACCTTC. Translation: CASSLQGGGYISYTF. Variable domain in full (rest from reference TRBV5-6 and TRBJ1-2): DAGVTQSPTHLIKTRGQQVTLRCSPKSGHDTVSWYQQALGQGPQFIFQYYEEEERQRGNFPDRFSGHQFPNYSSELNVNALLLGDSALYLCASSLQGGGYISYTFGSGTRLTVV.

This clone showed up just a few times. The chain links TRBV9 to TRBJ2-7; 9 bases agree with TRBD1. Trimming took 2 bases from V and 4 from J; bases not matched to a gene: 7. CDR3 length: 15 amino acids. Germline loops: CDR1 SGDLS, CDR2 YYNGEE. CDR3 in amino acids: CASSVGDRAIYEQYF. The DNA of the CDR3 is TGTGCCAGCAGCGTCGGGGACAGGGCAATTTACGAGCAGTACTTC.

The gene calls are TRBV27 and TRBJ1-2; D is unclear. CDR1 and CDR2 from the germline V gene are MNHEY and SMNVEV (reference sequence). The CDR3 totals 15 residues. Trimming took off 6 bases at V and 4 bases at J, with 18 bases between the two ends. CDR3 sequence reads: CASSSLTGRLYGYTF. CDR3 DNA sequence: TGTGCCAGCAGCTCACTTACTGGCAGGCTCTATGGCTACACCTTC.

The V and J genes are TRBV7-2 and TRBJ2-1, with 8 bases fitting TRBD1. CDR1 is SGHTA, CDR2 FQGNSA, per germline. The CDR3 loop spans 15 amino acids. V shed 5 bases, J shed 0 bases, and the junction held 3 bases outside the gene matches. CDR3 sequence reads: CASSRQGFSYNEQFF. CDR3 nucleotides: TGTGCCAGCAGCCGACAGGGGTTCTCCTACAATGAGCAGTTCTTC.

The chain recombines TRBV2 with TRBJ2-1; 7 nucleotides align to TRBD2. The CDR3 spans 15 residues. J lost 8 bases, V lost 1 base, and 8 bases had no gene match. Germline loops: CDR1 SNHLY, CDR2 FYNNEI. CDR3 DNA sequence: TGTGCCAGCAGTGAAGATGGCGGGGGTCCCTATGAGCAGTTCTTC. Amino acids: CASSEDGGGPYEQFF.

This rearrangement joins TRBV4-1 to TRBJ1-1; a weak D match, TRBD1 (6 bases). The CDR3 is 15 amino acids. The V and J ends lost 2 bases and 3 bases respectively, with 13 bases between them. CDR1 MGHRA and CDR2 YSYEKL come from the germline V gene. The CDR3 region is CASSQRNRVDTEAFF. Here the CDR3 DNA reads TGCGCCAGCAGCCAACGAAACAGGGTAGACACTGAAGCTTTCTTT.

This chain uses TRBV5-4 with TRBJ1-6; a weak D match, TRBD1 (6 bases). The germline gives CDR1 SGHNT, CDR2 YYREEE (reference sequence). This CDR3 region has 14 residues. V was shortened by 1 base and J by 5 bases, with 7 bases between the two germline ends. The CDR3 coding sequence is TGTGCCAGCAGCTTGTCAGGGGATAATTCACCCCTCCACTTT. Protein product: CASSLSGDNSPLHF.

The CDR3 DNA sequence: TGTGCCAGCAGTCGACAGAAGGGCTACACCTTC. It translates to CASSRQKGYTF. The gene calls are TRBV6-5 and TRBJ1-2; possibly TRBD1 for D (5 bases). In germline, CDR1 is MNHEY, CDR2 SVGAGI. The CDR3 contains 11 residues. Between the trimmed V and J ends, which lost 5 bases and 8 bases, there was a span of 9 bases.